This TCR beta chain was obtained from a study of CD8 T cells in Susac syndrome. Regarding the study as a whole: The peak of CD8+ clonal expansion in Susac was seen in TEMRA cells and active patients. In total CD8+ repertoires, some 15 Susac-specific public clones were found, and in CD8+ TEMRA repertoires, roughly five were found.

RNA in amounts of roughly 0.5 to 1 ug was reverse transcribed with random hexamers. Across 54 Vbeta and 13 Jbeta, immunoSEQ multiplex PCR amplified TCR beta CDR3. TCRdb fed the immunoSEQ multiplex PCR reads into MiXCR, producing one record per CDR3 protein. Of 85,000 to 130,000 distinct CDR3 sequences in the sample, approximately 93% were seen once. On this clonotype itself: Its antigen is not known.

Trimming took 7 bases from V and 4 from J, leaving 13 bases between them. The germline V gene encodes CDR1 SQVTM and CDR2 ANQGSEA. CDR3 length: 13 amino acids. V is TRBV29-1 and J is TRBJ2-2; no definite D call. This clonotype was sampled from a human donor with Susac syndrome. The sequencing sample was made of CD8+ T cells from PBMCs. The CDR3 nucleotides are TGCAGCGGGTATGGGTCGGGCACCGGGGAGCTGTTTTTT. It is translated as CSGYGSGTGELFF.